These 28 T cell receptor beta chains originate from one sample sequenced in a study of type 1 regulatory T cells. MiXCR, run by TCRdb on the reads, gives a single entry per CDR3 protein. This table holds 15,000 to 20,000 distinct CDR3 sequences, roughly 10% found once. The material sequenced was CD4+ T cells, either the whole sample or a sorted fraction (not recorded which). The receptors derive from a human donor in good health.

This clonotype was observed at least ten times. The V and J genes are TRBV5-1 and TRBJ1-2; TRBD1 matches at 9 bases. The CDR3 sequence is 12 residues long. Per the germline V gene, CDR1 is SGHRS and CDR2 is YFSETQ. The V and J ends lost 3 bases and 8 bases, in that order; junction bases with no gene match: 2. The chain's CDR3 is CASSWDRDGYTF. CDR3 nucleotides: TGCGCCAGCAGCTGGGACAGGGACGGCTACACCTTC.

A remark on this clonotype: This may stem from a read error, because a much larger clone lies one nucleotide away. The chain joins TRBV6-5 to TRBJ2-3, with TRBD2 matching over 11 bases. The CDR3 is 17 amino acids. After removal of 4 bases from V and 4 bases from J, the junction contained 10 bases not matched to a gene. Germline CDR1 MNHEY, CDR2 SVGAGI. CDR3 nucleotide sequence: TGTGCCAGCAGTTCCCAGACGGGACTAGCGGAACCAGATACGCAGTATTTT. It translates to CASSSQTGLAEPDTQYF.

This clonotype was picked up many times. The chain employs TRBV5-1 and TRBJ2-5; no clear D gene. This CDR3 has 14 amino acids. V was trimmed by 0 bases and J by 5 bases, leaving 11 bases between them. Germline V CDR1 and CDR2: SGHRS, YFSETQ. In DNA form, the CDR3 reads TGCGCCAGCAGCTTGGGCCTGACTCCGGAGACCCAGTACTTC. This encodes CASSLGLTPETQYF.

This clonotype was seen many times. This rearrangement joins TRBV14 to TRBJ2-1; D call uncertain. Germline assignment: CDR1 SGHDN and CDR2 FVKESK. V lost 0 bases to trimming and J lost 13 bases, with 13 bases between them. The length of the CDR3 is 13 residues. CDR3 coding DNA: TGTGCCAGCAGCCAAGATCTACAAAAGCGTCAGTTCTTC. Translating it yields CASSQDLQKRQFF.

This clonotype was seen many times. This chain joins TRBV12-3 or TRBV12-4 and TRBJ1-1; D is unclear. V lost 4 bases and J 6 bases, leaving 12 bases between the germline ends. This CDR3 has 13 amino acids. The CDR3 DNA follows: TGTGCCAGCAGTTCGGGCTTAGTGTCTGAAGCTTTCTTT. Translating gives CASSSGLVSEAFF.

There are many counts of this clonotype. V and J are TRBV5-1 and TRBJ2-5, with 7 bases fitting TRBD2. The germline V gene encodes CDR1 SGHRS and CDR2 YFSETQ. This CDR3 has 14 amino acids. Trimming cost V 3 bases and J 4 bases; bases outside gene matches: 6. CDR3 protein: CASSSTSRTETQYF. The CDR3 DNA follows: TGCGCCAGCAGCTCGACTAGCAGAACAGAGACCCAGTACTTC.

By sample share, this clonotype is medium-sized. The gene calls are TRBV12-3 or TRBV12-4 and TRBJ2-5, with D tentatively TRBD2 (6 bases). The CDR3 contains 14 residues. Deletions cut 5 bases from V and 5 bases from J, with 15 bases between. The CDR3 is CASSRYWEDETQYF. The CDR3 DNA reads TGTGCCAGCAGTCGCTACTGGGAGGACGAGACCCAGTACTTC.

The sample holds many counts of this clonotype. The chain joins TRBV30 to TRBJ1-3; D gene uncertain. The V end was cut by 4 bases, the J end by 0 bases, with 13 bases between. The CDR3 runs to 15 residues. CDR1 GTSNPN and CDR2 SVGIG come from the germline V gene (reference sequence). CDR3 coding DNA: TGTGCCTGGACCCTCGGACTGCCCTCTGGAAACACCATATATTTT. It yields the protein CAWTLGLPSGNTIYF.

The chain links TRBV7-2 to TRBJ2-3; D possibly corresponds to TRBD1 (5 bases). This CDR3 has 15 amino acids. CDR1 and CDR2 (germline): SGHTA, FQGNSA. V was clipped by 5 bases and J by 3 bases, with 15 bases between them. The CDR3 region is CASSTMGRGTDTQYF. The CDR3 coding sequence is TGTGCCAGCAGCACGATGGGTAGGGGTACAGATACGCAGTATTTT.

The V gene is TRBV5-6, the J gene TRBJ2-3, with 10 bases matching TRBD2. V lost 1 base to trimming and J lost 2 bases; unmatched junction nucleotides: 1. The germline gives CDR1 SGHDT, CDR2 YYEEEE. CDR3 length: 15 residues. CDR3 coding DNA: TGTGCCAGCAGCTTGACTAGCGGGAACACAGATACGCAGTATTTT. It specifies CASSLTSGNTDTQYF.

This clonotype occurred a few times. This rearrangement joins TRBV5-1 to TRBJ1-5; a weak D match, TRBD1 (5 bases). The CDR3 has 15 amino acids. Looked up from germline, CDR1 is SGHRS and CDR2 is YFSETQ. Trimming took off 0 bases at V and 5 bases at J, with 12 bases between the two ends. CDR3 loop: CASSLDPGTDQPQHF. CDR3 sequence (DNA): TGCGCCAGCAGCTTGGATCCAGGGACGGATCAGCCCCAGCATTTT.

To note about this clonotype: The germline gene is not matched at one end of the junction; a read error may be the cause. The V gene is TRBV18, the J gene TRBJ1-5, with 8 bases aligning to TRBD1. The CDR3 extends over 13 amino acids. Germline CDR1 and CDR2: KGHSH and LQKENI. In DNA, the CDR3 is TGTGCCGGCTCAGGGGACAGGAACCAGCCCCAGCATTTT. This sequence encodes CAGSGDRNQPQHF.

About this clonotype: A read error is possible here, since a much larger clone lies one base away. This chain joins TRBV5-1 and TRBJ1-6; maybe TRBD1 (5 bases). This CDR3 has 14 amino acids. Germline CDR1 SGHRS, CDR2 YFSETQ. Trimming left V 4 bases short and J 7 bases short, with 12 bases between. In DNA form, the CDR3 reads TGCGCCAGCAGCGTGGACGGGGGGAATTCACCCCTCCACTTT. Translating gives CASSVDGGNSPLHF.

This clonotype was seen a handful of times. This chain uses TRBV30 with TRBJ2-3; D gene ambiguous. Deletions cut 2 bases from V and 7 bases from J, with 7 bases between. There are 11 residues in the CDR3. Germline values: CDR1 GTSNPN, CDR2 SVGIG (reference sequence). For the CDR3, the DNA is TGTGCCTGGAGTAGTGGCAATACGCAGTATTTT. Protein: CAWSSGNTQYF. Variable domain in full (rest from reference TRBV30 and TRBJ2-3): SQTIHQWPATLVQPVGSPLSLECTVEGTSNPNLYWYRQAAGRGLQLLFYSVGIGQISSEVPQNLSASRPQDRQFILSSKKLLLSDSGFYLCAWSSGNTQYFGPGTRLTVL.

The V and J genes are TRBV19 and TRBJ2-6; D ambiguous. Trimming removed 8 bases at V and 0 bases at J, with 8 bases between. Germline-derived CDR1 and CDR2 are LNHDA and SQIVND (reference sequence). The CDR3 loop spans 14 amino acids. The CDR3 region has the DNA TGTGCCAGTCATGATAGCTCTGGGGCCAACGTCCTGACTTTC. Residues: CASHDSSGANVLTF.

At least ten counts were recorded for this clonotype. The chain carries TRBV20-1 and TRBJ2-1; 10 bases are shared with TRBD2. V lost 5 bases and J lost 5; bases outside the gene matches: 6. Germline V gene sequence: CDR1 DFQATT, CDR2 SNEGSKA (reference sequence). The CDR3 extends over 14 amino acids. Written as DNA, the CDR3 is TGCAGTGCTCCGCTAGCGGGAGTTCACAATGAGCAGTTCTTC. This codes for CSAPLAGVHNEQFF.

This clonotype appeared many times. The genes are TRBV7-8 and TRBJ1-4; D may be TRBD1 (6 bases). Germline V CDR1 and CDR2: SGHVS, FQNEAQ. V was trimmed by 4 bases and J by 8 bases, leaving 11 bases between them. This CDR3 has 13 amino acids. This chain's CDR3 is CASSYRTDEKLFF. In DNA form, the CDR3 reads TGTGCCAGCAGCTACCGGACAGACGAAAAACTGTTTTTT. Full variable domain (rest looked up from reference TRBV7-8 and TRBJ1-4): GAGVSQSPRYKVAKRGQDVALRCDPISGHVSLFWYQQALGQGPEFLTYFQNEAQLDKSGLPSDRFFAERPEGSVSTLKIQRTQQEDSAVYLCASSYRTDEKLFFGSGTQLSVL.

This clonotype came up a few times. The CDR3 sequence: CASSKISGPQETQYF. CDR3 DNA: TGCGCCAGTTCGAAAATTAGCGGACCCCAAGAGACCCAGTACTTC. The rearrangement links TRBV5-1 to TRBJ2-5, with D possibly matching TRBD2 (6 bases). V was cut by 8 bases and J by 1 base, with 18 bases left in between. CDR1 and CDR2 from the germline V gene are SGHRS and YFSETQ. This CDR3 is 15 amino acids long.

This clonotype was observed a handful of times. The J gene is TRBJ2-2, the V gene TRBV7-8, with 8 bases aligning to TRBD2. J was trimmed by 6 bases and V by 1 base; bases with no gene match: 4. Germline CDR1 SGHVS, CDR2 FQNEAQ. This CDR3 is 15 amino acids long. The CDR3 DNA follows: TGTGCCAGCAGCTTAGACCCAGCGGGAGCCGGGGAGCTGTTTTTT. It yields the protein CASSLDPAGAGELFF.

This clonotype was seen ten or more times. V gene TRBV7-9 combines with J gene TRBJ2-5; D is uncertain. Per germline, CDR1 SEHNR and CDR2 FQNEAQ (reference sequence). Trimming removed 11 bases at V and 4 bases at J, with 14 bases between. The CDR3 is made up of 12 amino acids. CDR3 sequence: CASSTSVETQYF. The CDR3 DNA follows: TGTGCCTCCAGCACCTCGGTAGAGACCCAGTACTTC.

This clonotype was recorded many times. The CDR3 protein is CASSSPTSAFLSSYNEQFF. For the CDR3, the DNA is TGTGCCAGCAGTTCACCGACTAGCGCTTTTCTTAGCTCCTACAATGAGCAGTTCTTC. This chain uses TRBV28 with TRBJ2-1; 8 bases map to TRBD2. The CDR3 is 19 amino acids. Germline loops: CDR1 MDHEN, CDR2 SYDVKM. V was clipped by 4 bases and J by 0 bases; unmatched bases: 14.

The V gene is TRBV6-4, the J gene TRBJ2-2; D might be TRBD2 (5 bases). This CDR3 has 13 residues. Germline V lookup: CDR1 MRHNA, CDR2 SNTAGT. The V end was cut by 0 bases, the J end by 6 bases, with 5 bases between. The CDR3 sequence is CASSDSSAGELFF. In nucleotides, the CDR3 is TGTGCCAGCAGTGACTCTAGCGCCGGGGAGCTGTTTTTT.

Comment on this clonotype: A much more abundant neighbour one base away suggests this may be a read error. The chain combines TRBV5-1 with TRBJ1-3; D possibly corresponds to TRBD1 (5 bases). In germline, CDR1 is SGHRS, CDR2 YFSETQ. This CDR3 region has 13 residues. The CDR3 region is CASSGVSGNTIHF. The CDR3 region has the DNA TGCGCCAGCTCGGGGGTCTCTGGAAACACCATACATTTT.

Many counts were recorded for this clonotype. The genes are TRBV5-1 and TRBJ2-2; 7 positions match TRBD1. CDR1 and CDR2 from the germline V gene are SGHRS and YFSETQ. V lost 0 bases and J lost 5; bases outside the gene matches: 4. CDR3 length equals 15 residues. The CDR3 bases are TGCGCCAGCAGCTTGGCCGCAGGGGGAACCGGGGAGCTGTTTTTT. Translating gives CASSLAAGGTGELFF.

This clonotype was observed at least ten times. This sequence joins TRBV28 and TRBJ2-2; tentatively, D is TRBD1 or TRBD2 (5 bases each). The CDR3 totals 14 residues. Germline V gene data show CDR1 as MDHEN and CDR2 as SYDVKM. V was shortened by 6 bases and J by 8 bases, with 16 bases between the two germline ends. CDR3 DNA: TGTGCCAGCAGATCCGGGACCGGTCGGGGGGAGCTGTTTTTT. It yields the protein CASRSGTGRGELFF.

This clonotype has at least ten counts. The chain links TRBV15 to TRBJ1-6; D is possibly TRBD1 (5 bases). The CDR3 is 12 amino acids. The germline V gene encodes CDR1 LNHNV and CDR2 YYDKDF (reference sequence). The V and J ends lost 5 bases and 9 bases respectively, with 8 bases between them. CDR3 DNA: TGTGCCACCAGCGAGGGGACTTCACCCCTCCACTTT. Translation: CATSEGTSPLHF.

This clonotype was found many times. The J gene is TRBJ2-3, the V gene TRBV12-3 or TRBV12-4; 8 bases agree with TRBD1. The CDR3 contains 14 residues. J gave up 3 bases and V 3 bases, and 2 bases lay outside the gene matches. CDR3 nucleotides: TGTGCCAGCAGTTTGAACAGGGGGACAGATACGCAGTATTTT. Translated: CASSLNRGTDTQYF.

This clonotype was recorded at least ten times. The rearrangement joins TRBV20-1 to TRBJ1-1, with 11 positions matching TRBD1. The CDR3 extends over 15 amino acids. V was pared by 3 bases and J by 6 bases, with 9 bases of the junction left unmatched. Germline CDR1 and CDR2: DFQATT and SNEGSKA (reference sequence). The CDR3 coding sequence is TGCAGTGCTAGGAGGACAGGGGGCTTCAGAGCTGAAGCTTTCTTT. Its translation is CSARRTGGFRAEAFF.